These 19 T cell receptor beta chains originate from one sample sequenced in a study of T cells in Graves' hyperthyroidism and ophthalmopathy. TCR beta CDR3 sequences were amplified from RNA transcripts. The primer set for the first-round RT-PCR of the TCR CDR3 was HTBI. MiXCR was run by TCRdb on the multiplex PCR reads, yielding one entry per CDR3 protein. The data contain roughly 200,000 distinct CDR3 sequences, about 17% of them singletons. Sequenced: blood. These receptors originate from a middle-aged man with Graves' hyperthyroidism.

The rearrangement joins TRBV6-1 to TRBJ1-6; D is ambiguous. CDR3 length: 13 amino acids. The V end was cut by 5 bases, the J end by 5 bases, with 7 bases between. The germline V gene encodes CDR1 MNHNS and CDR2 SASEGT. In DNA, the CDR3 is TGTGCCAGCAGTTCCGCGGATAATTCACCCCTCCACTTT. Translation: CASSSADNSPLHF.

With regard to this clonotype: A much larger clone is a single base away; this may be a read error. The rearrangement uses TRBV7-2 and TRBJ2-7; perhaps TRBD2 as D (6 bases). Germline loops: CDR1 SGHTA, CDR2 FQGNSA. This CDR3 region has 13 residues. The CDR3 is CAGRATSRDEQYF. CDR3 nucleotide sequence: TGTGCCGGCAGGGCTACTAGCCGCGACGAGCAGTACTTC. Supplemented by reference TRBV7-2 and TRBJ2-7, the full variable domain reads GAGVSQSPSNKVTEKGKDVELRCDPISGHTALYWYRQSLGQGLEFLIYFQGNSAPDKSGLPSDRFSAERTGGSVSTLTIQRTQQEDSAVYLCAGRATSRDEQYFGPGTRLTVT.

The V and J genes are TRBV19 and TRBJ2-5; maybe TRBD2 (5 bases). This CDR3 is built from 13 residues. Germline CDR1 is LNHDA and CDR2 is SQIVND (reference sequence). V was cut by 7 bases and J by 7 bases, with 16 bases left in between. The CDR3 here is CASTLSGSGTQYF. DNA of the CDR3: TGTGCCAGTACCCTCTCGGGGTCGGGGACCCAGTACTTC. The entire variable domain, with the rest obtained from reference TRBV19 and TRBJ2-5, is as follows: DGGITQSPKYLFRKEGQNVTLSCEQNLNHDAMYWYRQDPGQGLRLIYYSQIVNDFQKGDIAEGYSVSREKKESFPLTVTSAQKNPTAFYLCASTLSGSGTQYFGPGTRLLVL.

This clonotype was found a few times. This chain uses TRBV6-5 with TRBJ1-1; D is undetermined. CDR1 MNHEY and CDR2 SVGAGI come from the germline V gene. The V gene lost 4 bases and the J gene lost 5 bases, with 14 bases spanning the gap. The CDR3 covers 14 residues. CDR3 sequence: CASSSGPARTEAFF. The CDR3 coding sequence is TGTGCCAGCAGTTCCGGACCCGCCAGAACTGAAGCTTTCTTT.

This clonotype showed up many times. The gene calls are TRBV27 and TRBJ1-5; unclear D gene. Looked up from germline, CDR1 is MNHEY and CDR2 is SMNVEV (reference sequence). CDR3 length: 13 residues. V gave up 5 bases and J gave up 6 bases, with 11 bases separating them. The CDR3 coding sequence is TGTGCCAGCAGTGCGACCTTTGGTCAGCCCCAGCATTTT. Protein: CASSATFGQPQHF.

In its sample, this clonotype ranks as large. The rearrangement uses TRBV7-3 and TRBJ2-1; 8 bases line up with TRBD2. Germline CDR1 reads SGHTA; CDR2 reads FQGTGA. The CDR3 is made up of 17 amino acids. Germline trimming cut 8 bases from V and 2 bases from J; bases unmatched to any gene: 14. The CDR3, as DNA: TGTGCCAGCGCCCGCCTGGCGGGGGGAGCCACCTACAATGAGCAGTTCTTC. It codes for CASARLAGGATYNEQFF.

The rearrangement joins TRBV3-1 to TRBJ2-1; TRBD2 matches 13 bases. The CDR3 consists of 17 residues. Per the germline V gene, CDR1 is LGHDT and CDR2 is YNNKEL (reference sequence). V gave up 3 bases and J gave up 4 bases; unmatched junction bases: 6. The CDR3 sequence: CASSHPTSGGDYNEQFF. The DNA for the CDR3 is TGTGCCAGCAGCCATCCAACTAGCGGGGGGGATTACAATGAGCAGTTCTTC.

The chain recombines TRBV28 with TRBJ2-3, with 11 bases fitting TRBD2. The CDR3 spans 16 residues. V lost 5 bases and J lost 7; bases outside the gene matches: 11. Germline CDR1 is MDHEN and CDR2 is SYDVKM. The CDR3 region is CASSPLTSGEPYTQYF. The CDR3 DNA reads TGTGCCAGCAGTCCCCTGACTAGCGGGGAGCCCTATACGCAGTATTTT.

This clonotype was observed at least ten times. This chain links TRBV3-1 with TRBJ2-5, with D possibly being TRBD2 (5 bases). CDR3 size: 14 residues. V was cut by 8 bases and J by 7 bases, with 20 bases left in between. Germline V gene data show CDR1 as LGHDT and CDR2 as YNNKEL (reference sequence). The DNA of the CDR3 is TGTGCCAGCGGTCGGGGAAGAAGCTTTGGGACCCAGTACTTC. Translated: CASGRGRSFGTQYF.

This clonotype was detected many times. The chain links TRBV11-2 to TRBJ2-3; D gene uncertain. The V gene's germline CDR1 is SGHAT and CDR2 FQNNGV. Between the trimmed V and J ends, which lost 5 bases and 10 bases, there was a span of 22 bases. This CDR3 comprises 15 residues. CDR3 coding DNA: TGTGCCAGCAGCCCCGGCCAAACCTTACCAGGCGCGCAGTATTTT. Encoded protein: CASSPGQTLPGAQYF.

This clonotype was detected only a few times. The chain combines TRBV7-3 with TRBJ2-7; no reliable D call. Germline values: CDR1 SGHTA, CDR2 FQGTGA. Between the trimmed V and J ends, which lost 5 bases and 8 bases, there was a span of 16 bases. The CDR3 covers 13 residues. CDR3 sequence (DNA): TGTGCCAGCAGCGCCTTCCTAGGTTCCAAGCAGTACTTC. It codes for CASSAFLGSKQYF.

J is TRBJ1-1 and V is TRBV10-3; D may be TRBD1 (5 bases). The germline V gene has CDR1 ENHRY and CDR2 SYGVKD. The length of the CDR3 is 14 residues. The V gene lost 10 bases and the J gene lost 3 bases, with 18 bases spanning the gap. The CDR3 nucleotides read TGTGCCACCAGGGTCTCAACGTCATACACTGAAGCTTTCTTT. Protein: CATRVSTSYTEAFF.

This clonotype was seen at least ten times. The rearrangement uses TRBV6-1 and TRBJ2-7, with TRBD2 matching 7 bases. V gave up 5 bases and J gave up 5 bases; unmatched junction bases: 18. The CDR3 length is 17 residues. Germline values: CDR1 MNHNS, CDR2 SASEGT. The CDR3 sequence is CASSPLGLTGVKDEQYF. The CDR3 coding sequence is TGTGCCAGCAGTCCCCTGGGACTAACGGGAGTGAAGGACGAGCAGTACTTC.

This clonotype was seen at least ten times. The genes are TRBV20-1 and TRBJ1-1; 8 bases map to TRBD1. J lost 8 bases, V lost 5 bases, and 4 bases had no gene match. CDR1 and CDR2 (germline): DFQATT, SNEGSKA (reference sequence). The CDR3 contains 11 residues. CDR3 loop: CSARGDREAFF. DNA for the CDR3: TGCAGTGCTCGGGGGGACAGGGAAGCTTTCTTT.

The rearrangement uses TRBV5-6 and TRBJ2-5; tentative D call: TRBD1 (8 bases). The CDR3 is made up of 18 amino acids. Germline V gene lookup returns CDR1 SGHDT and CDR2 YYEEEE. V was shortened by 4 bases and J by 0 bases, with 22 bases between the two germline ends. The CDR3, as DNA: TGTGCCAGCAGCCCAGAAAAGCGGGGCAGGGGGCACCAAGAGACCCAGTACTTC. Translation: CASSPEKRGRGHQETQYF.

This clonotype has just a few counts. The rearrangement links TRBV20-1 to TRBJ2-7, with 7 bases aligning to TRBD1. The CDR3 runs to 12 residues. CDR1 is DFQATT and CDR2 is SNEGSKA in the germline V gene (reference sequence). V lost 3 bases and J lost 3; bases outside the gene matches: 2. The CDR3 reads CSARGQHYEQYF. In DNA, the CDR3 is TGCAGTGCTAGGGGACAGCACTACGAGCAGTACTTC.

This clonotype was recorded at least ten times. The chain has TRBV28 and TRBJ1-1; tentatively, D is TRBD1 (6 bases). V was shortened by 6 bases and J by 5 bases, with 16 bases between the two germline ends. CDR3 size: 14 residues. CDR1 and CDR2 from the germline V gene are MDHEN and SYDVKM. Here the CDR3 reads CASRIGGQETEAFF. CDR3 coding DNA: TGTGCCAGCAGGATTGGGGGGCAGGAAACTGAAGCTTTCTTT. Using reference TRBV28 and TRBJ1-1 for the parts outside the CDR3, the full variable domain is DVKVTQSSRYLVKRTGEKVFLECVQDMDHENMFWYRQDPGLGLRLIYFSYDVKMKEKGDIPEGYSVSREKKERFSLILESASTNQTSMYLCASRIGGQETEAFFGQGTRLTVV.

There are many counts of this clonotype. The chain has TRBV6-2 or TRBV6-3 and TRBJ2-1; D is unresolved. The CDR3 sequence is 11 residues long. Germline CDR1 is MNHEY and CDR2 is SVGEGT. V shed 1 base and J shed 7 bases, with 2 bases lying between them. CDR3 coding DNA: TGTGCCAGCAGTTACTTTAATGAGCAGTTCTTC. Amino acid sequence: CASSYFNEQFF.

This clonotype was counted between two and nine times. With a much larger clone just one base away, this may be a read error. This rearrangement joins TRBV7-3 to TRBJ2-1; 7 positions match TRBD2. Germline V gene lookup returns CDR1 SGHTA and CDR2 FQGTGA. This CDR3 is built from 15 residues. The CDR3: CASSTLAASYSEQFF. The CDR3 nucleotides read TGTGCCAGCAGCACTCTAGCGGCGTCCTACAGTGAGCAGTTCTTC.